Detailed here is one TCR beta chain. These data originate in a study of blood T cell repertoires in COVID-19. The wider study: Sites in the United States, Italy and Spain provided acute and convalescent COVID-19 samples. Sample material is recorded as cDNA or gDNA derived from T cells, B-cell-depleted T cells, or PBMCs.

Per the authors' pipeline: Amplification with reference gene primers provided the estimates of nucleated cell counts. Assay used: immunoSEQ multiplex PCR; TCRdb lists only in-frame clones, some missing. Clonal size and the V and J genes are those of that table, whereas D and trimming came from the DNA. The sample holds about 69,000 clones, 90% seen once. In germline, CDR1 is LNHDA, CDR2 SQIVND (reference sequence). J was trimmed by 5 bases and V by 7 bases; bases with no gene match: 8. The CDR3 has 15 residues. The TCR comes from a woman under 30 with acute or convalescent COVID-19. The specimen sequenced was peripheral blood. The chain is built from TRBV19 and TRBJ2-3; 11 bases align to TRBD1. CDR3 coding DNA: TGTGCCAGTACCGAGGGACAGGGGGTGAGAGATACGCAGTATTTT. As protein: CASTEGQGVRDTQYF. The variable domain in full, with the rest retrieved from reference TRBV19 and TRBJ2-3, is DGGITQSPKYLFRKEGQNVTLSCEQNLNHDAMYWYRQDPGQGLRLIYYSQIVNDFQKGDIAEGYSVSREKKESFPLTVTSAQKNPTAFYLCASTEGQGVRDTQYFGPGTRLTVL.